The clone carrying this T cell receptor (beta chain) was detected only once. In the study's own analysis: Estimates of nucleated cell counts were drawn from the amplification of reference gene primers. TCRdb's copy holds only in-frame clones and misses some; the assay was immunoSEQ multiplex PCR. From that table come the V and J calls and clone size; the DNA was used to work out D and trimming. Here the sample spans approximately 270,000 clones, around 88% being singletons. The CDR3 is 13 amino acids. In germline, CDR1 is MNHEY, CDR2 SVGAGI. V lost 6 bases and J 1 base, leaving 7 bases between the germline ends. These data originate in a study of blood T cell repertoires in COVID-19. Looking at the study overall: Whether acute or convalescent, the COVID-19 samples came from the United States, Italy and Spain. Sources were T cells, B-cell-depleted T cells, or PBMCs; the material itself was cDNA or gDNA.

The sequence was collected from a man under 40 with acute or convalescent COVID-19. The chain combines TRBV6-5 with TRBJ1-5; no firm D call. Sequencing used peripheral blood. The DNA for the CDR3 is TGTGCCAGCAGGTTGGCCAGCAATCAGCCCCAGCATTTT. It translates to CASRLASNQPQHF.